This TCR beta chain is from a study of CD8 T cells in ankylosing spondylitis. Germline CDR1 and CDR2: SGHKS and YYEKEE (reference sequence). The CDR3 consists of 15 residues. Trimming pared 6 bases from V and 7 bases from J, leaving 20 bases between. Scientists made TCR beta libraries using quantitative 5'-RACE with molecular barcodes. TCRdb re-called the 5' RACE reads through MiXCR, storing one row per CDR3 protein. This sample has 150,000 to 200,000 distinct CDR3 sequences, with over 10% found just once. Study-wide points: A motif in TCR beta, a set of eight highly homologous variants, appeared characteristic of ankylosing spondylitis blood. Within matched ankylosing spondylitis synovial fluid, disease-linked clones were reportedly significantly enriched.

In its sample, this clonotype was seen a few times. The antigen remains unidentified. This TCR was sampled from a male donor with ankylosing spondylitis or in good health (not recorded which). This rearrangement joins TRBV5-5 to TRBJ2-1; D is undetermined. The sample taken for sequencing was blood, either unsorted or a sorted T cell fraction (not recorded which). As DNA, the CDR3 is TGTGCCAGCACTCTCGACGCCCGGCGTGCGAATGAGCAGTTCTTC. It translates to CASTLDARRANEQFF.